Presented here are 29 T cell receptor beta chains from one specimen sequenced in a study of shared clonotypes between healthy human individuals. TCRdb's table, derived via immunoSEQ multiplex PCR, lists solely in-frame clones and lacks some. The sample lists 2 million to 3 million clones; roughly 92% were seen once. Sequencing used naive CD4+ T cells sorted from blood. Described subset: CD45RA+ positively selected. All receptors come from a man between 18 and 35 years old in good health.

This chain uses TRBV30 with TRBJ1-1; 8 bases align to TRBD1. The V gene's germline CDR1 is GTSNPN and CDR2 SVGIG (reference sequence). The CDR3 is 13 residues long. V shed 6 bases, J shed 0 bases, and the junction held 3 bases outside the gene matches. CDR3 sequence reads: CACNRGMNTEAFF. The CDR3 DNA follows: TGTGCCTGCAACAGGGGGATGAACACTGAAGCTTTCTTT. Combining the CDR3 with reference TRBV30 and TRBJ1-1 gives the whole variable domain SQTIHQWPATLVQPVGSPLSLECTVEGTSNPNLYWYRQAAGRGLQLLFYSVGIGQISSEVPQNLSASRPQDRQFILSSKKLLLSDSGFYLCACNRGMNTEAFFGQGTRLTVV.

Regarding this clone: This CDR3 is also generated by other DNA sequences in the sample. The rearrangement links TRBV6-1 to TRBJ1-1; D unclear. From germline, CDR1 is MNHNS and CDR2 SASEGT. CDR3 length: 11 residues. Trimming removed 4 bases at V and 5 bases at J, with 5 bases between. This chain's CDR3 is CASSVRTEAFF. CDR3 nucleotide sequence: TGTGCCAGCAGTGTTCGAACTGAAGCTTTCTTT.

The CDR3 bases are TGTGCCAGCAGCTACGCGGACGGACTAGCGGGCACAGATACGCAGTATTTT. As protein: CASSYADGLAGTDTQYF. The V gene is TRBV5-6, the J gene TRBJ2-3, with 10 bases lining up with TRBD2. V dropped 3 bases and J dropped 1; count of bases not matched to a gene: 8. Germline CDR1 is SGHDT and CDR2 is YYEEEE. The CDR3 is made up of 17 amino acids.

The chain is built from TRBV6-5 and TRBJ1-1, with TRBD1 identical over 7 bases. V was clipped by 4 bases and J by 6 bases; unmatched bases: 11. This CDR3 has 15 amino acids. Germline V CDR1 and CDR2: MNHEY, SVGAGI. CDR3 amino acids: CASSSTQGGHSEAFF. For the CDR3, the DNA is TGTGCCAGCAGTTCCACCCAAGGGGGCCATTCTGAAGCTTTCTTT.

Turning to this clone: Compared with germline, one end of the junction differs, possibly owing to a read error. The chain uses TRBV19 and TRBJ2-3; 8 nucleotides line up with TRBD2. The germline CDR1 and CDR2 sequences are LNHDA and SQIVND (reference sequence). The CDR3 spans 16 residues. The CDR3 DNA follows: TGTGCCAGTAGTCACCATAGCGGGGCGGGGGAGGATACACAGTATTTT. Translating it yields CASSHHSGAGEDTQYF. Looking up the rest from reference TRBV19 and TRBJ2-3 gives the full variable domain: DGGITQSPKYLFRKEGQNVTLSCEQNLNHDAMYWYRQDPGQGLRLIYYSQIVNDFQKGDIAEGYSVSREKKESFPLTVTSAQKNPTAFYLCASSHHSGAGEDTQYFGPGTRLTVL.

Concerning this clone itself: Different DNA sequences within this sample yield the same CDR3. The chain joins TRBV6-5 to TRBJ1-1; D not certain. Germline CDR1 is MNHEY and CDR2 is SVGAGI. Trimming cost V 3 bases and J 1 base, with 6 bases left between them. The CDR3 totals 13 residues. The CDR3 bases are TGTGCCAGCAGTTATCGACAGAACACTGAAGCTTTCTTT. Its protein is CASSYRQNTEAFF.

The rearrangement uses TRBV7-2 and TRBJ2-3; 9 bases agree with TRBD2. V gave up 4 bases and J gave up 5 bases; unmatched junction bases: 16. Germline-derived CDR1 and CDR2 are SGHTA and FQGNSA. The CDR3 has 18 amino acids. The CDR3 loop is CASSSRLSGSPPIDTQYF. The CDR3 DNA sequence: TGTGCCAGCAGCTCCCGTCTTAGCGGGAGCCCTCCCATAGATACGCAGTATTTT.

The chain employs TRBV9 and TRBJ1-6; D might be TRBD1 (5 bases). Germline V gene data show CDR1 as SGDLS and CDR2 as YYNGEE. The CDR3 is 12 residues long. V lost 2 bases and J 13 bases, leaving 10 bases between the germline ends. The CDR3 coding sequence is TGTGCCAGCAGCGTTCAGGGCGGGCCCCTCCACTTT. It specifies CASSVQGGPLHF.

The V call is TRBV5-1, the J call TRBJ1-1; D is possibly TRBD1 (6 bases). This CDR3 contains 12 residues. The V gene lost 2 bases and the J gene lost 7 bases, with 9 bases spanning the gap. The germline V gene has CDR1 SGHRS and CDR2 YFSETQ. The CDR3 bases are TGCGCCAGCAGCTTCACAGGGCTTGAAGCTTTCTTT. Translating gives CASSFTGLEAFF.

The chain carries TRBV30 and TRBJ1-2; no clear D gene. The V gene lost 1 base and the J gene lost 8 bases, with 11 bases spanning the gap. The germline CDR1 and CDR2 sequences are GTSNPN and SVGIG (reference sequence). This CDR3 has 12 residues. The CDR3 coding sequence is TGTGCCTGGAGTGGAGGGAAAGACGGCTACACCTTC. Its protein product is CAWSGGKDGYTF.

The V gene is TRBV25-1, the J gene TRBJ2-3; a possible D gene is TRBD1 (5 bases). Germline CDR1 reads MGHDK; CDR2 reads SYGVNS. The ends were cut back, 10 bases at V and 5 bases at J, with 10 bases in the middle. The CDR3 is 11 amino acids. The CDR3 nucleotides read TGTGCCACCCGTAGGGGAGATACGCAGTATTTT. Amino acids: CATRRGDTQYF. The full variable domain, in which reference TRBV25-1 and TRBJ2-3 provide the parts outside the CDR3, is EADIYQTPRYLVIGTGKKITLECSQTMGHDKMYWYQQDPGMELHLIHYSYGVNSTEKGDLSSESTVSRIRTEHFPLTLESARPSHTSQYLCATRRGDTQYFGPGTRLTVL.

The chain links TRBV6-6 to TRBJ2-1, with TRBD2 identical over 10 bases. Germline V gene data show CDR1 as MNHNY and CDR2 as SVGAGI (reference sequence). The CDR3 totals 15 residues. V trimming: 5 bases; J trimming: 9 bases; junction bases outside the gene matches: 10. CDR3 protein: CASSQSGRALTEQFF. DNA for the CDR3: TGTGCCAGCAGTCAGAGCGGGAGGGCCCTCACTGAGCAGTTCTTC.

This chain links TRBV5-8 with TRBJ2-3; no clear D. The CDR3 loop spans 14 amino acids. Germline-derived CDR1 and CDR2 are SGHTS and YDEGEE. V lost 1 base and J lost 4, with 10 bases in between. CDR3 DNA sequence: TGTGCCAGCAGCTTGCTGTGGCCCGCAGATACGCAGTATTTT. Translating gives CASSLLWPADTQYF.

The CDR3 DNA follows: TGTGCCAGCAGTTCGGGAATTTCACCCCTCCACTTT. Its protein product is CASSSGISPLHF. This chain uses TRBV6-6 with TRBJ1-6; D unclear. V was shortened by 4 bases and J by 9 bases, with 7 bases between the two germline ends. From germline, CDR1 is MNHNY and CDR2 SVGAGI (reference sequence). This CDR3 has 12 residues.

The rearrangement joins TRBV5-4 to TRBJ2-7, with 9 bases that match TRBD1. Per germline, CDR1 SGHNT and CDR2 YYREEE (reference sequence). This CDR3 is built from 14 residues. The V gene end was trimmed by 6 bases and the J gene end by 1 base; junction bases not matched to a gene: 5. In DNA, the CDR3 is TGTGCCAGCAACAGGGACAGGGCATCCTACGAGCAGTACTTC. It specifies CASNRDRASYEQYF.

This sequence joins TRBV29-1 and TRBJ2-7, with 11 bases matching TRBD2. The length of the CDR3 is 14 residues. Germline V gene data show CDR1 as SQVTM and CDR2 as ANQGSEA. V was pared by 6 bases and J by 1 base, with 5 bases of the junction left unmatched. The CDR3, as DNA: TGCAGCGTAACTAGCGGGAGAGTATCCTACGAGCAGTACTTC. It yields the protein CSVTSGRVSYEQYF.

The V and J genes are TRBV30 and TRBJ1-2; unclear D gene. CDR1 is GTSNPN and CDR2 is SVGIG in the germline V gene (reference sequence). With 1 base removed from V and 8 bases from J, the gap between germline ends came to 11 bases. There are 12 residues in the CDR3. The CDR3 loop reads CAWSGASGGYTF. For the CDR3, the DNA is TGTGCCTGGAGTGGGGCGTCCGGGGGCTACACCTTC.

The gene calls are TRBV6-6 and TRBJ1-1; 8 bases map to TRBD1. Germline V gives CDR1 MNHNY, CDR2 SVGAGI (reference sequence). With V trimmed by 6 bases and J by 1 base, 7 bases remained unmatched. The CDR3 contains 15 residues. This chain's CDR3 is CASSHGDRRNTEAFF. Written as DNA, the CDR3 is TGTGCCAGCAGCCACGGGGACAGGAGGAACACTGAAGCTTTCTTT.

The chain joins TRBV5-1 to TRBJ1-4; 8 bases are shared with TRBD1. With 4 bases clipped from V and 1 base from J, the junction kept 6 bases outside the gene matches. CDR3 length: 16 amino acids. Germline V CDR1 and CDR2: SGHRS, YFSETQ. This CDR3 is CASSPGQGKTNEKLFF. The CDR3 nucleotides are TGCGCCAGCAGCCCCGGACAGGGAAAAACTAATGAAAAACTGTTTTTT.

This clone was detected only once. The rearrangement uses TRBV6-5 and TRBJ2-3; D not resolved. With 6 bases removed from V and 3 bases from J, the gap between germline ends came to 10 bases. Per germline, CDR1 MNHEY and CDR2 SVGAGI. This CDR3 region has 13 residues. CDR3 DNA sequence: TGTGCCAGCAGCCGGACCGCGACAGATACGCAGTATTTT. Translating gives CASSRTATDTQYF.

About this clone itself: Other DNA sequences in this specimen translate into the identical CDR3. V and J are TRBV10-1 and TRBJ2-2, with 7 positions matching TRBD1. CDR1 WNHNN and CDR2 SYGVQD come from the germline V gene (reference sequence). Losses at the gene ends were 3 bases for V and 1 base for J; bases not matched to a gene: 2. The CDR3 covers 15 residues. The CDR3 here is CASSERTGNTGELFF. The CDR3 DNA reads TGCGCCAGCAGTGAAAGGACAGGGAACACCGGGGAGCTGTTTTTT.

This chain joins TRBV6-6 and TRBJ1-4; 7 nucleotides line up with TRBD1. CDR1 is MNHNY and CDR2 is SVGAGI in the germline V gene (reference sequence). This CDR3 region has 13 residues. V lost 6 bases and J lost 8; bases outside the gene matches: 6. The DNA for the CDR3 is TGTGCCAGCAGGGACAGGAAAGGCGAAAAACTGTTTTTT. Residues: CASRDRKGEKLFF.

The chain links TRBV6-1 to TRBJ1-1, with 8 bases fitting TRBD1. J was trimmed by 0 bases and V by 7 bases; bases with no gene match: 7. Germline loops: CDR1 MNHNS, CDR2 SASEGT. The length of the CDR3 is 15 residues. The CDR3 region has the DNA TGTGCCAGCATATTCCAGGGGGCGATGAACACTGAAGCTTTCTTT. It translates to CASIFQGAMNTEAFF.

The V gene is TRBV19, the J gene TRBJ1-1; 10 bases map to TRBD1. Germline trimming cut 5 bases from V and 5 bases from J; bases unmatched to any gene: 17. Germline-derived CDR1 and CDR2 are LNHDA and SQIVND (reference sequence). This CDR3 is built from 18 residues. The CDR3 is CASSRMGGTGVGETEAFF. The CDR3 nucleotides read TGTGCCAGTAGTCGAATGGGAGGGACAGGGGTAGGAGAAACTGAAGCTTTCTTT.

The chain combines TRBV30 with TRBJ1-2; 7 positions agree with TRBD1. Germline lookup yields CDR1 GTSNPN and CDR2 SVGIG (reference sequence). Trimming cost V 4 bases and J 6 bases; bases outside gene matches: 5. CDR3 length equals 12 residues. The CDR3 nucleotides are TGTGCCTGGATTAGGGGGCGTGATGGCTACACCTTC. This translates into CAWIRGRDGYTF.

This clone has just one count. The rearrangement uses TRBV5-4 and TRBJ2-5; a weak D match, TRBD2 (7 bases). Germline assignment: CDR1 SGHNT and CDR2 YYREEE (reference sequence). The CDR3 sequence is 14 residues long. Trimming took 4 bases from V and 5 from J, leaving 15 bases between them. The CDR3 DNA is TGTGCCAGCAGCCCCGGGGGGCTCGGGGAGACCCAGTACTTC. Translated: CASSPGGLGETQYF.

On this clone itself: The sample contains more than one DNA sequence encoding this CDR3. The chain uses TRBV5-1 and TRBJ2-7; 7 bases align to TRBD1. The CDR3 totals 14 residues. Losses at the gene ends were 4 bases for V and 2 bases for J; bases not matched to a gene: 6. The germline CDR1 and CDR2 sequences are SGHRS and YFSETQ. The CDR3 reads CASSPGQAPYEQYF. The CDR3 DNA sequence: TGCGCCAGCAGCCCAGGACAGGCACCCTACGAGCAGTACTTC.

In DNA, the CDR3 is TGTGCCAGCAGCTGGAAGGGGGTTAATGAAAAACTGTTTTTT. Amino acids: CASSWKGVNEKLFF. The V and J genes are TRBV7-2 and TRBJ1-4; a weak D match, TRBD1 (6 bases). The germline CDR1 and CDR2 sequences are SGHTA and FQGNSA. V lost 4 bases and J lost 4, with 10 bases in between. The CDR3 extends over 14 amino acids.

This rearrangement joins TRBV7-9 to TRBJ2-7, with D unresolved. CDR1 is SEHNR and CDR2 is FQNEAQ in the germline V gene (reference sequence). Trimming took 1 base from V and 0 from J, leaving 10 bases between them. The CDR3 runs to 15 residues. CDR3 bases: TGTGCCAGCAGCTTAGGAGTGGGAAGCTCCTACGAGCAGTACTTC. Translation gives CASSLGVGSSYEQYF.